This T cell receptor (beta chain) was found in a study of STAT5B mutations in CD4+ large granular lymphocyte leukemia. The wider study: Among healthy controls, a particular HLA allele went with more CDR3 'QG' motifs.

General study findings and limits: CD4-sorted patient repertoires seemed more clonal than healthy CD4+ repertoires.

V trimming: 3 bases; J trimming: 4 bases; junction bases outside the gene matches: 6. Germline-derived CDR1 and CDR2 are SGHTA and FQGNSA. The CDR3 has 15 residues. Clones were sequenced by immunoSEQ multiplex PCR, and TCRdb holds only the in-frame ones, with some missing. The data hold 25,000 to 30,000 clones, with approximately 79% observed a single time. A word on this clone: The antigen is unknown.

Source material: CD4+ T cells from blood buffy coats. This chain links TRBV7-2 with TRBJ2-3; TRBD2 aligns across 8 bases. The receptor was isolated from a human donor in good health. The CDR3 DNA reads as TGTGCCAGCAGCTTGGGGCGGGGGGTTGCAGATACGCAGTATTTT. Protein product: CASSLGRGVADTQYF.